What follows is one TCR beta chain and its context. This specimen comes from a study of chemoradiotherapy in HPV16-positive cancers. Repertoires were generated with immunoSEQ multiplex PCR, while TCRdb's copy carries only in-frame clones and drops some. The sample comprises under 15,000 clones, 85% to 90% of which are singletons, and 2.8% rests with the top ten. This specimen consisted of blood, obtained from a patient who underwent chemoradiotherapy. The origin of this receptor is a human donor with HPV-associated anogenital cancer.

Here the CDR3 reads CASSQRGGGNAYEQYF. The CDR3 region has the DNA TGTGCCAGCAGCCAACGAGGAGGGGGGAATGCCTACGAGCAGTACTTC. The chain couples TRBV14 to TRBJ2-7; D possibly uses TRBD1 or TRBD2 (6 bases each). Germline CDR1 SGHDN, CDR2 FVKESK. Trimming took off 2 bases at V and 2 bases at J, with 16 bases between the two ends. This CDR3 region has 16 residues.